The 27 T cell receptor beta chains presented below share a single source sample, sequenced in a study of T cell responses to AZD1222 COVID-19 vaccine. Clones were sequenced by immunoSEQ multiplex PCR, and TCRdb holds only the in-frame ones, with some missing. The sample lists about 140,000 clones, about 92% occurring once. The starting material was peripheral blood, obtained on day 0 of AZD1222 vaccination. The receptors were gathered from an adult in good health.

The chain uses TRBV6-2 or TRBV6-3 and TRBJ1-5, with a possible D match to TRBD1 (5 bases). This CDR3 has 14 residues. Trimming took off 3 bases at V and 3 bases at J, with 9 bases between the two ends. The germline CDR1 and CDR2 sequences are MNHEY and SVGEGT. The CDR3 loop is CASSYGGSNQPQHF. The CDR3 DNA reads TGTGCCAGCAGTTATGGGGGATCCAATCAGCCCCAGCATTTT.

The chain uses TRBV7-9 and TRBJ1-4; no definite D call. V lost 5 bases to trimming and J lost 5 bases, with 18 bases between them. Germline V lookup: CDR1 SEHNR, CDR2 FQNEAQ (reference sequence). The CDR3 has 16 amino acids. CDR3 protein: CASSPRGPVQNEKLFF. DNA for the CDR3: TGTGCCAGCAGCCCTAGAGGCCCGGTCCAGAATGAAAAACTGTTTTTT.

About this clone itself: The same CDR3 can be traced to other DNA sequences in this sample. The chain carries TRBV7-9 and TRBJ2-7; D is unclear. V was trimmed by 2 bases and J by 3 bases, leaving 5 bases between them. Germline V gives CDR1 SEHNR, CDR2 FQNEAQ (reference sequence). The CDR3 spans 12 residues. CDR3 sequence (DNA): TGTGCCAGCAGCTTATCCGGCTACGAGCAGTACTTC. Amino acids: CASSLSGYEQYF.

The V gene is TRBV20-1, the J gene TRBJ1-5, with D unresolved. Germline CDR1 reads DFQATT; CDR2 reads SNEGSKA (reference sequence). The CDR3 extends over 16 amino acids. Trimming stripped 3 bases from V and 2 bases from J, with 17 bases between. Here the CDR3 DNA reads TGCAGTGCTAGTGGTTCGCAGATTCGTCGCAATCAGCCCCAGCATTTT. Protein: CSASGSQIRRNQPQHF.

CDR3 residues: CASSLAPRGRGTEAFF. For the CDR3, the DNA is TGTGCCAGCAGCTTAGCCCCCCGGGGAAGGGGCACTGAAGCTTTCTTT. This sequence joins TRBV11-2 and TRBJ1-1; D is possibly TRBD1 (5 bases). The CDR3 loop spans 16 amino acids. Deletions cut 1 base from V and 4 bases from J, with 16 bases between. Germline V CDR1 and CDR2: SGHAT, FQNNGV.

CDR3 nucleotide sequence: TGCGCCAGCTGGGGTCGGATGGGACAGATTTTCTACGAGCAGTACTTC. It specifies CASWGRMGQIFYEQYF. The chain has TRBV10-2 and TRBJ2-7, with 7 positions matching TRBD1. V lost 8 bases to trimming and J lost 3 bases; unmatched junction nucleotides: 16. Germline lookup yields CDR1 WSHSY and CDR2 SAAADI. CDR3 length equals 16 residues.

The genes are TRBV5-1 and TRBJ2-5; D perhaps matches TRBD1 (7 bases). This CDR3 is 15 amino acids long. Trimming shortened V by 0 bases and J by 5 bases, and 14 bases separated the two germline ends. Germline-derived CDR1 and CDR2 are SGHRS and YFSETQ. CDR3 coding DNA: TGCGCCAGCAGCTTGGGGACTACAGGGGCGGAGACCCAGTACTTC. Translation: CASSLGTTGAETQYF.

The rearrangement uses TRBV12-3 or TRBV12-4 and TRBJ1-2; 7 bases are a match to TRBD1. The V segment lost 3 bases and the J segment 6 bases; nucleotides outside the gene matches: 1. The CDR3 contains 12 residues. The chain's CDR3 is CASSLTGHGYTF. In DNA, the CDR3 is TGTGCCAGCAGTTTGACAGGGCATGGCTACACCTTC.

The chain links TRBV7-2 to TRBJ2-3; no firm D call. The CDR3 is 14 residues long. Trimming took 1 base from V and 0 from J, leaving 5 bases between them. Germline CDR1 reads SGHTA; CDR2 reads FQGNSA. The CDR3 nucleotides are TGTGCCAGCAGCTTAGTATCCAGCACAGATACGCAGTATTTT. Its protein product is CASSLVSSTDTQYF.

The chain employs TRBV19 and TRBJ2-5; D possibly corresponds to TRBD1 (6 bases). The CDR3 has 13 residues. The ends were cut back, 8 bases at V and 9 bases at J, with 19 bases in the middle. The germline V gene encodes CDR1 LNHDA and CDR2 SQIVND (reference sequence). DNA of the CDR3: TGTGCCAGTGGCTCCATGCTCAAGGGGGCCCAGTACTTC. Protein sequence: CASGSMLKGAQYF.

The CDR3 spells CASSLAGPLGQPQHF. DNA of the CDR3: TGTGCCAGCAGCTTAGCGGGGCCCTTGGGCCAGCCCCAGCATTTT. The rearrangement links TRBV7-2 to TRBJ1-5; a possible D gene is TRBD1 (5 bases). V was pared by 0 bases and J by 7 bases, with 13 bases between. This CDR3 is built from 15 residues. In germline, CDR1 is SGHTA, CDR2 FQGNSA.

J is TRBJ2-7 and V is TRBV29-1, with 8 bases identical to TRBD1. This CDR3 spans 14 amino acids. The junction had 6 bases not matched to a gene; V was cut back by 4 bases and J by 1 base. Germline V gene sequence: CDR1 SQVTM, CDR2 ANQGSEA. The CDR3 reads CSVADRGRSYEQYF. CDR3 bases: TGCAGCGTTGCTGACAGGGGAAGGTCCTACGAGCAGTACTTC.

The chain recombines TRBV5-1 with TRBJ1-2, with 8 bases lining up with TRBD1. From germline, CDR1 is SGHRS and CDR2 YFSETQ. CDR3 length: 14 residues. J lost 4 bases, V lost 4 bases, and 6 bases had no gene match. The CDR3 region has the DNA TGCGCCAGCAGCCGACAGGGGTGGGCCTATGGCTACACCTTC. Its protein is CASSRQGWAYGYTF.

The J gene is TRBJ2-5, the V gene TRBV3-1 (or the pseudogene TRBV3-2); D gene unclear. V was pared by 1 base and J by 0 bases, with 9 bases between. CDR1 and CDR2 from the germline V gene are LGHDT and YNNKEL (reference sequence). This CDR3 has 15 residues. The CDR3 DNA is TGTGCCAGCAGCCAAGTCCTAGACTACCAAGAGACCCAGTACTTC. Translated, it gives CASSQVLDYQETQYF.

The gene calls are TRBV6-5 and TRBJ1-1; TRBD1 matches 7 bases. The germline gives CDR1 MNHEY, CDR2 SVGAGI. Trimming removed 6 bases from V and 4 bases from J; junction bases left unmatched: 5. The CDR3 totals 13 residues. CDR3 sequence reads: CASSLDRATEAFF. The CDR3 coding sequence is TGTGCCAGCAGCTTAGACAGGGCCACTGAAGCTTTCTTT.

The rearrangement joins TRBV6-5 to TRBJ2-3, with D hard to call. CDR1 and CDR2 from the germline V gene are MNHEY and SVGAGI. CDR3 size: 12 residues. The V and J ends lost 6 bases and 6 bases respectively, with 10 bases between them. The CDR3 here is CASSRPRDTQYF. CDR3 nucleotide sequence: TGTGCCAGCAGCCGACCCCGTGATACGCAGTATTTT.

The chain recombines TRBV10-2 with TRBJ1-1; D is uncertain. Between the trimmed V and J ends, which lost 4 bases and 10 bases, there was a span of 10 bases. The CDR3 consists of 11 residues. Per germline, CDR1 WSHSY and CDR2 SAAADI. CDR3: CASSGGMLAFF. The DNA of the CDR3 is TGCGCCAGCAGTGGCGGAATGCTAGCTTTCTTT.

The chain has TRBV5-1 and TRBJ2-2; D possibly corresponds to TRBD1 (6 bases). The CDR3 has 13 amino acids. Between the trimmed V and J ends, which lost 4 bases and 5 bases, there was a span of 9 bases. The germline V gene encodes CDR1 SGHRS and CDR2 YFSETQ. CDR3 sequence: CASSGGDTGELFF. The CDR3 nucleotides read TGCGCCAGCAGCGGGGGCGATACCGGGGAGCTGTTTTTT.

The genes are TRBV2 and TRBJ2-7; D is unresolved. Trimming removed 1 base from V and 2 bases from J, with 9 bases in between. The CDR3 is 14 amino acids. Germline CDR1 and CDR2: SNHLY and FYNNEI. CDR3 residues: CASSEGTAPYEQYF. CDR3 sequence (DNA): TGTGCCAGCAGTGAAGGTACAGCCCCCTACGAGCAGTACTTC.

The gene calls are TRBV7-8 and TRBJ2-1; 8 bases line up with TRBD2. The CDR3 has 14 amino acids. The ends lost 1 base at V and 9 bases at J; junction bases unmatched: 5. Germline V gene data show CDR1 as SGHVS and CDR2 as FQNEAQ. The CDR3 sequence: CASSLGLTSVEQFF. DNA of the CDR3: TGTGCCAGCAGCTTAGGATTGACTAGCGTTGAGCAGTTCTTC.

The genes are TRBV6-5 and TRBJ2-5; TRBD1 matches 11 bases. Germline V gives CDR1 MNHEY, CDR2 SVGAGI. The V segment lost 7 bases and the J segment 4 bases; nucleotides outside the gene matches: 5. The CDR3 sequence is 14 residues long. This CDR3 is CASIQGQGVETQYF. The CDR3 DNA reads TGTGCCAGCATCCAGGGACAGGGGGTAGAGACCCAGTACTTC.

V usage is TRBV7-2 and J usage is TRBJ1-2; D not resolved. Germline lookup yields CDR1 SGHTA and CDR2 FQGNSA. The V end lost 5 bases, the J end lost 0 bases, and 13 bases lay between the germline ends. CDR3 length equals 15 residues. CDR3 amino acids: CASSTSTRANYGYTF. The CDR3 bases are TGTGCCAGCAGCACGTCCACCCGAGCTAACTATGGCTACACCTTC.

The gene calls are TRBV9 and TRBJ1-6, with TRBD1 matching over 10 bases. The V segment lost 2 bases and the J segment 8 bases; nucleotides outside the gene matches: 1. CDR1 and CDR2 (germline): SGDLS, YYNGEE. This CDR3 has 14 amino acids. The CDR3 nucleotides read TGTGCCAGCAGCGTTGGACAGGGGGATTCACCCCTCCACTTT. It codes for CASSVGQGDSPLHF.

This clone was recorded once. The chain is built from TRBV19 and TRBJ1-2, with 8 nucleotides matching TRBD1. V lost 5 bases, J lost 3 bases, and 8 bases stayed unmatched. The CDR3 is 15 amino acids. Germline loops: CDR1 LNHDA, CDR2 SQIVND (reference sequence). This chain's CDR3 is CASSPRGRVDYGYTF. As DNA, the CDR3 is TGTGCCAGTAGTCCCAGGGGGCGGGTTGACTATGGCTACACCTTC.

The chain employs TRBV24-1 and TRBJ1-3; no definite D call. Germline-derived CDR1 and CDR2 are KGHDR and SFDVKD. This CDR3 is 16 amino acids long. Deletions cut 0 bases from V and 0 bases from J, with 8 bases between. The CDR3 loop reads CATSDLPEYSGNTIYF. In DNA, the CDR3 is TGTGCCACCAGTGATTTGCCCGAATACTCTGGAAACACCATATATTTT.

This chain links TRBV5-1 with TRBJ1-1; no clear D. This CDR3 is 15 amino acids long. CDR1 is SGHRS and CDR2 is YFSETQ in the germline V gene. Trimming stripped 1 base from V and 2 bases from J, with 12 bases between. The CDR3 sequence: CASSLLSGINTEAFF. CDR3 DNA: TGCGCCAGCAGCTTGTTATCCGGGATAAACACTGAAGCTTTCTTT.

The chain couples TRBV2 to TRBJ2-7; 9 bases fit TRBD1. The V gene's germline CDR1 is SNHLY and CDR2 FYNNEI. Trimming cost V 11 bases and J 0 bases; bases outside gene matches: 8. The CDR3 consists of 14 residues. This chain's CDR3 is CASGRGQGSYEQYF. For the CDR3, the DNA is TGTGCCTCCGGGCGGGGACAGGGCTCCTACGAGCAGTACTTC.